Given below is one T cell receptor beta chain in context. Per the study methods: Using reference gene primer amplification, nucleated cell counts were estimated. Clones were read by immunoSEQ multiplex PCR, and TCRdb kept only the in-frame ones, dropping some. The V and J calls and clone size are taken from that table; D and trimming were inferred from the DNA. The data contain about 490,000 clones, roughly 85% of them singletons. The CDR3 loop spans 16 amino acids. Germline V gives CDR1 MNHEY, CDR2 SVGEGT. The germline V and J ends were trimmed by 0 bases and 2 bases, with 10 bases remaining between them. The data belong to a study of blood T cell repertoires in COVID-19. Study as a whole: The United States, Italy and Spain were the sources of the acute and convalescent COVID-19 samples.

The rearrangement joins TRBV6-2 or TRBV6-3 to TRBJ2-2, with D maybe TRBD1 (6 bases). Sequences were obtained from peripheral blood. The sequence was obtained from a human donor in a cohort sampled during active COVID-19. The CDR3 nucleotides are TGTGCCAGCAGTTACTCAGGGGGATATAACACCGGGGAGCTGTTTTTT. This sequence encodes CASSYSGGYNTGELFF.